This passage covers 19 T cell receptor beta chains from one sample sequenced in a study of control samples from healthy donors and cancer patients. The protocol was immunoSEQ multiplex PCR, while the TCRdb copy is restricted to in-frame clones and leaves out a portion. The sample carries 110,000 to 150,000 clones, around 90% recorded once. The source material was blood. The receptors were sampled from a man aged 25-40 years in good health.

The chain uses TRBV7-3 and TRBJ2-2; 7 positions match TRBD1. The CDR3 covers 15 residues. V lost 0 bases and J lost 4; bases outside the gene matches: 2. Germline CDR1 and CDR2: SGHTA and FQGTGA. This CDR3 reads CASSLTRGPTGELFF. In DNA, the CDR3 is TGTGCCAGCAGCTTAACGAGGGGGCCCACCGGGGAGCTGTTTTTT.

The chain is built from TRBV9 and TRBJ1-1; D gene ambiguous. The CDR3 covers 13 residues. V was cut by 1 base and J by 1 base, with 5 bases left in between. Germline V gives CDR1 SGDLS, CDR2 YYNGEE. CDR3 in DNA: TGTGCCAGCAGCGTAACGAGGAACACTGAAGCTTTCTTT. Residues: CASSVTRNTEAFF.

The gene calls are TRBV2 and TRBJ1-5; D remains unclear. The V end was cut by 7 bases, the J end by 9 bases, with 16 bases between. The CDR3 has 13 residues. Germline V gene data show CDR1 as SNHLY and CDR2 as FYNNEI. The CDR3 spells CASNTLGVGPQHF. CDR3 DNA sequence: TGTGCCAGCAATACTTTGGGAGTGGGGCCCCAGCATTTT.

This clone has only one observation. The J gene is TRBJ1-6, the V gene TRBV4-3, with D uncertain. V was pared by 0 bases and J by 0 bases, with 18 bases between. Germline V lookup: CDR1 LGHNA, CDR2 YSLEER. This CDR3 region has 20 residues. The CDR3 coding sequence is TGCGCCAGCAGCCAAGAGGGAACCAGTGGGAGTAGCTCCTATAATTCACCCCTCCACTTT. Protein product: CASSQEGTSGSSSYNSPLHF.

The CDR3 nucleotides read TGTGCCAGCAGCTTAGTGGCGGGACTTACCTACAATGAGCAGTTCTTC. Its translation is CASSLVAGLTYNEQFF. The chain joins TRBV11-3 to TRBJ2-1; D possibly corresponds to TRBD2 (6 bases). Trimming pared 1 base from V and 2 bases from J, leaving 12 bases between. From germline, CDR1 is SGHNT and CDR2 YENEEA. There are 16 residues in the CDR3.

The chain carries TRBV11-3 and TRBJ2-1; no reliable D call. V was cut by 5 bases and J by 6 bases, with 5 bases left in between. CDR3 length: 11 residues. Germline V CDR1 and CDR2: SGHNT, YENEEA. CDR3 amino acids: CASSLSNEQFF. The DNA for the CDR3 is TGTGCCAGCAGCCTAAGCAATGAGCAGTTCTTC.

The rearrangement uses TRBV7-9 and TRBJ1-1; 9 nucleotides match TRBD1. This CDR3 has 14 residues. The junction had 8 bases not matched to a gene; V was cut back by 5 bases and J by 7 bases. Germline values: CDR1 SEHNR, CDR2 FQNEAQ (reference sequence). CDR3 nucleotides: TGTGCCAGCAGCCTACTACCGGGACAGGGTGAAGCTTTCTTT. This sequence encodes CASSLLPGQGEAFF.

This clone was found a few times. J is TRBJ2-1 and V is TRBV4-3; D not certain. V gave up 1 base and J gave up 2 bases, with 3 bases separating them. Germline CDR1 LGHNA, CDR2 YSLEER. This CDR3 has 13 residues. The CDR3, as DNA: TGCGCCAGCAGCCAAGTCGCCTACAATGAGCAGTTCTTC. Translation: CASSQVAYNEQFF.

Remarks on this clone: At one end, the junction sequence differs from germline, possibly due to a read error. The chain uses TRBV7-7 and TRBJ2-3; perhaps D is TRBD1 or TRBD2 (5 bases each). This CDR3 is built from 16 residues. CDR1 is SSHAT and CDR2 is FNYEAQ in the germline V gene (reference sequence). CDR3 DNA sequence: TGTGCTAGCAGCCCAGGAGGACACAAGAGCACAGATACGCAGTATTTT. Translated, it gives CASSPGGHKSTDTQYF.

This clone has just a few counts. The same CDR3 also results from other DNA sequences found in this sample. The rearrangement joins TRBV6-5 to TRBJ1-4; D is possibly TRBD1 (6 bases). V lost 6 bases, J lost 2 bases, and 10 bases lay in between. Germline CDR1 reads MNHEY; CDR2 reads SVGAGI. The CDR3 covers 14 residues. The CDR3 region has the DNA TGTGCCAGCAGAACAGGGTCTACTAATGAAAAACTGTTTTTT. It translates to CASRTGSTNEKLFF.

V usage is TRBV29-1 and J usage is TRBJ1-2, with unresolved D. Germline CDR1 and CDR2: SQVTM and ANQGSEA. The CDR3 runs 13 residues. V lost 0 bases and J lost 9, with 14 bases in between. Here the CDR3 DNA reads TGCAGCGTTGAAGATCAGATTCTCCGGAGCTACACCTTC. Translating it yields CSVEDQILRSYTF.

CDR3 nucleotide sequence: TGCAGCGTTGGCGGGTCCACTTCTGCAGAGACCCAGTACTTC. It yields the protein CSVGGSTSAETQYF. V usage is TRBV29-1 and J usage is TRBJ2-5, with D maybe TRBD2 (5 bases). Trimming stripped 4 bases from V and 4 bases from J, with 16 bases between. Germline values: CDR1 SQVTM, CDR2 ANQGSEA. The length of the CDR3 is 14 residues.

The rearrangement links TRBV25-1 to TRBJ2-1; D is ambiguous. Trimming cost V 5 bases and J 6 bases, with 8 bases left between them. The germline V gene has CDR1 MGHDK and CDR2 SYGVNS. There are 12 residues in the CDR3. Here the CDR3 reads CASSRRVNEQFF. For the CDR3, the DNA is TGTGCCAGCAGTCGGCGTGTCAATGAGCAGTTCTTC.

The chain recombines TRBV11-3 with TRBJ2-1, with TRBD2 identical over 12 bases. The CDR3 loop spans 19 amino acids. Trimming took 6 bases from V and 5 from J; bases not matched to a gene: 17. The germline CDR1 and CDR2 sequences are SGHNT and YENEEA. The chain's CDR3 is CASSPTPLAGGDLNNEQFF. CDR3 DNA sequence: TGTGCCAGCAGTCCTACCCCCCTAGCGGGAGGGGATTTAAACAATGAGCAGTTCTTC.

The chain has TRBV11-3 and TRBJ2-3, with unresolved D. The CDR3 length is 11 residues. The V end lost 2 bases, the J end lost 6 bases, and 3 bases lay between the germline ends. CDR1 SGHNT and CDR2 YENEEA come from the germline V gene. The CDR3 DNA sequence: TGTGCCAGCAGCTTATACGATACGCAGTATTTT. This gives the protein CASSLYDTQYF.

The count of this clone is one. The chain recombines TRBV11-3 with TRBJ2-1; 8 bases fit TRBD1. Germline CDR1 is SGHNT and CDR2 is YENEEA. This CDR3 region has 15 residues. With 5 bases clipped from V and 4 bases from J, the junction kept 7 bases outside the gene matches. The DNA of the CDR3 is TGTGCCAGCAGCCCCGACAGGGGAAGATACAATGAGCAGTTCTTC. Translating gives CASSPDRGRYNEQFF.

The genes are TRBV7-2 and TRBJ1-2; possibly TRBD1 for D (5 bases). Trimming left V 5 bases short and J 1 base short, with 11 bases between. Germline CDR1 reads SGHTA; CDR2 reads FQGNSA. CDR3 length: 14 amino acids. The CDR3 loop reads CASSTGLSNYGYTF. Here the CDR3 DNA reads TGTGCCAGCAGCACGGGACTGAGTAACTATGGCTACACCTTC. Full variable domain (remainder filled in from reference TRBV7-2 and TRBJ1-2): GAGVSQSPSNKVTEKGKDVELRCDPISGHTALYWYRQSLGQGLEFLIYFQGNSAPDKSGLPSDRFSAERTGGSVSTLTIQRTQQEDSAVYLCASSTGLSNYGYTFGSGTRLTVV.

CDR3 nucleotide sequence: TGTGCCAGCAGCTTAGAGTGGACGCAGTATTTT. This codes for CASSLEWTQYF. V usage is TRBV7-2 and J usage is TRBJ2-3; D gene uncertain. This CDR3 region has 11 residues. Germline CDR1 is SGHTA and CDR2 is FQGNSA. Deletions cut 1 base from V and 9 bases from J, with 5 bases between.

This clone has only a few counts. This rearrangement joins TRBV2 to TRBJ2-7, with D tentatively TRBD2 (6 bases). The V and J ends lost 6 bases and 6 bases respectively, with 12 bases between them. Per the germline V gene, CDR1 is SNHLY and CDR2 is FYNNEI. CDR3 length: 12 amino acids. The CDR3 DNA reads TGTGCCAGCAGCCCCCAGGGACTCGAGCAGTACTTC. Its protein product is CASSPQGLEQYF.